The source of this TCR beta chain is a study of blood T cell repertoires in COVID-19. V was trimmed by 5 bases and J by 7 bases, leaving 24 bases between them. This CDR3 is 16 amino acids long. From germline, CDR1 is MGHDK and CDR2 SYGVNS. Clones were sequenced by immunoSEQ multiplex PCR, and TCRdb holds only the in-frame ones, with some missing. The repertoire has about 320,000 clones, 85% of them found once; the top ten carry around 1.8%. The study recruited exposed participants who had met a COVID-19 case within 2 weeks before entry. Input material: PBMCs or T cells enriched from blood (not recorded which). The V call is TRBV25-1, the J call TRBJ2-7, with D possibly being TRBD1 (6 bases). This TCR came from a woman aged 25 to 39 who had been exposed to COVID-19. The CDR3 region is CASSSAVGTLQGEQYF. CDR3 nucleotides: TGTGCCAGCAGTTCAGCCGTAGGGACACTTCAAGGAGAGCAGTACTTC.